One sample yielded the 32 T cell receptor beta chains listed below, sequenced in a study of T cell responses to AZD1222 COVID-19 vaccine. Here immunoSEQ multiplex PCR was the method, and the copy in TCRdb shows in-frame clones only, minus some. Found here are about 150,000 clones, over 70% of them singletons; the top ten hold about 8.9%. The source material was peripheral blood, sampled 28 days after the second AZD1222 dose. All receptors derive from an adult who received the AZD1222 COVID-19 vaccine.

The V gene is TRBV28, the J gene TRBJ2-5, with 9 bases matching TRBD1. The germline V gene encodes CDR1 MDHEN and CDR2 SYDVKM. The length of the CDR3 is 16 residues. V lost 2 bases, J lost 3 bases, and 7 bases stayed unmatched. DNA of the CDR3: TGTGCCAGCAGTTTACTAGGGACAGGGCTAGAAGAGACCCAGTACTTC. This encodes CASSLLGTGLEETQYF.

This clone was counted between two and nine times. The chain links TRBV3-1 (or the pseudogene TRBV3-2) to TRBJ2-3; no clear D. The V end lost 5 bases, the J end lost 0 bases, and 12 bases lay between the germline ends. Germline lookup yields CDR1 LGHDT and CDR2 YNNKEL (reference sequence). The CDR3 contains 15 residues. The DNA of the CDR3 is TGTGCCAGCAGCTCCGACTGGTCTAGCACAGATACGCAGTATTTT. This translates into CASSSDWSSTDTQYF.

The V call is TRBV28, the J call TRBJ1-2; TRBD1 matches at 10 bases. The CDR3 has 15 residues. V was clipped by 3 bases and J by 8 bases; unmatched bases: 9. Per germline, CDR1 MDHEN and CDR2 SYDVKM. The CDR3 region is CASSLRSGQGRGYTF. DNA for the CDR3: TGTGCCAGCAGTTTGAGGTCGGGACAGGGGAGAGGCTACACCTTC.

The sample holds a few counts of this clone. This sequence joins TRBV7-8 and TRBJ2-7; perhaps D is TRBD1 or TRBD2 (5 bases each). V shed 1 base and J shed 7 bases, with 17 bases lying between them. Germline CDR1 and CDR2: SGHVS and FQNEAQ. The CDR3 covers 15 residues. CDR3 nucleotide sequence: TGTGCCAGCAGCTTAGATGGGGGATCCCTTTTGGAGCAGTACTTC. Encoded protein: CASSLDGGSLLEQYF.

This sequence joins TRBV19 and TRBJ2-2, with unresolved D. The CDR3 is made up of 14 amino acids. Trimming removed 1 base at V and 4 bases at J, with 7 bases between. The germline V gene has CDR1 LNHDA and CDR2 SQIVND (reference sequence). For the CDR3, the DNA is TGTGCCAGTAGTATAGTCGTGGGCACCGGGGAGCTGTTTTTT. As protein: CASSIVVGTGELFF.

V is TRBV30 and J is TRBJ2-7; no clear D. V was pared by 2 bases and J by 0 bases, with 8 bases between. From germline, CDR1 is GTSNPN and CDR2 SVGIG (reference sequence). This CDR3 has 13 residues. DNA for the CDR3: TGTGCCTGGAGTCGTCGAAGCTCCTACGAGCAGTACTTC. Encoded protein: CAWSRRSSYEQYF.

The CDR3 spells CSVQENYNEQFF. The CDR3 nucleotides are TGCAGCGTACAAGAGAACTACAATGAGCAGTTCTTC. The gene calls are TRBV29-1 and TRBJ2-1; D gene uncertain. The CDR3 spans 12 residues. CDR1 is SQVTM, CDR2 ANQGSEA, per germline. The V and J ends lost 6 bases and 3 bases respectively, with 9 bases between them.

The chain combines TRBV6-5 with TRBJ2-7, with TRBD2 as a possible D gene (5 bases). The germline gives CDR1 MNHEY, CDR2 SVGAGI. V gave up 0 bases and J gave up 2 bases, with 8 bases separating them. CDR3 length equals 14 residues. CDR3 sequence reads: CASSYSPTTYEQYF. DNA for the CDR3: TGTGCCAGCAGTTACTCGCCGACTACCTACGAGCAGTACTTC.

The table lists this clone with a few counts. V gene TRBV28 combines with J gene TRBJ2-7; no clear D gene. The CDR3 has 12 amino acids. Germline loops: CDR1 MDHEN, CDR2 SYDVKM. V lost 4 bases and J lost 1, with 5 bases in between. The CDR3 DNA follows: TGTGCCAGCAGTTCCGAATCCTACGAGCAGTACTTC. Residues: CASSSESYEQYF.

The J gene is TRBJ1-2, the V gene TRBV19, with 7 bases that match TRBD1. CDR1 and CDR2 (germline): LNHDA, SQIVND (reference sequence). J gave up 0 bases and V 5 bases, and 3 bases lay outside the gene matches. This CDR3 has 14 amino acids. CDR3: CASSRDRANYGYTF. CDR3 coding DNA: TGTGCCAGTAGTCGGGACAGAGCTAACTATGGCTACACCTTC.

This chain uses TRBV3-1 (or the pseudogene TRBV3-2) with TRBJ2-3; D gene ambiguous. This CDR3 contains 15 residues. Germline V CDR1 and CDR2: LGHDT, YNNKEL (reference sequence). V dropped 7 bases and J dropped 0 bases, with 14 bases sitting between them. This CDR3 reads CASIWVGGSTDTQYF. The CDR3 DNA reads TGTGCCAGCATATGGGTTGGCGGAAGCACAGATACGCAGTATTTT.

The chain carries TRBV24-1 and TRBJ2-1; 7 bases are a match to TRBD1. CDR1 and CDR2 from the germline V gene are KGHDR and SFDVKD. This CDR3 region has 15 residues. Trimming cost V 9 bases and J 6 bases; bases outside gene matches: 13. The CDR3 spells CATAPNRGLPNEQFF. The CDR3, as DNA: TGTGCCACCGCCCCTAACAGGGGTCTGCCCAATGAGCAGTTCTTC.

The rearrangement uses TRBV5-4 and TRBJ2-1; 11 positions agree with TRBD2. The ends lost 6 bases at V and 5 bases at J; junction bases unmatched: 10. CDR1 and CDR2 (germline): SGHNT, YYREEE (reference sequence). The CDR3 is made up of 16 amino acids. This CDR3 reads CASILSGRGKNNEQFF. Here the CDR3 DNA reads TGTGCCAGCATCCTTAGCGGGAGGGGTAAGAACAATGAGCAGTTCTTC.

This sequence joins TRBV7-3 and TRBJ2-6; no clear D gene. Trimming stripped 5 bases from V and 3 bases from J, with 5 bases between. CDR1 SGHTA and CDR2 FQGTGA come from the germline V gene. This CDR3 is 13 amino acids long. CDR3 sequence (DNA): TGTGCCAGCAGCCCCTTTGGGGCCAACGTCCTGACTTTC. Residues: CASSPFGANVLTF.

V gene TRBV9 combines with J gene TRBJ2-5, with TRBD2 matching over 10 bases. V lost 3 bases and J lost 4; bases outside the gene matches: 15. In germline, CDR1 is SGDLS, CDR2 YYNGEE. CDR3 length: 18 residues. The CDR3 coding sequence is TGTGCCAGCAGCGGGCGTGGGCTAGCGGGGGAGCGGGGAGAGACCCAGTACTTC. It translates to CASSGRGLAGERGETQYF. The complete variable domain, with remaining parts taken from reference TRBV9 and TRBJ2-5, reads DSGVTQTPKHLITATGQRVTLRCSPRSGDLSVYWYQQSLDQGLQFLIQYYNGEERAKGNILERFSAQQFPDLHSELNLSSLELGDSALYFCASSGRGLAGERGETQYFGPGTRLLVL.

J is TRBJ1-4 and V is TRBV29-1; D is unclear. The germline V gene encodes CDR1 SQVTM and CDR2 ANQGSEA. The CDR3 sequence is 13 residues long. Trimming removed 7 bases at V and 4 bases at J, with 13 bases between. The CDR3 DNA follows: TGCAGCGGCCTCTCGGGGTTTAATGAAAAACTGTTTTTT. It encodes CSGLSGFNEKLFF.

The chain is built from TRBV6-2 or TRBV6-3 and TRBJ2-2; TRBD1 aligns across 7 bases. Losses at the gene ends were 5 bases for V and 4 bases for J; bases not matched to a gene: 7. In germline, CDR1 is MNHEY, CDR2 SVGEGT. The CDR3 is 15 amino acids. The CDR3 spells CASSDRQGSTGELFF. In DNA, the CDR3 is TGTGCCAGCAGTGATCGACAGGGAAGCACCGGGGAGCTGTTTTTT.

The V and J genes are TRBV3-1 (or the pseudogene TRBV3-2) and TRBJ2-7; D is ambiguous. V lost 1 base to trimming and J lost 3 bases, with 10 bases between them. Per the germline V gene, CDR1 is LGHDT and CDR2 is YNNKEL (reference sequence). The CDR3 runs 14 residues. In DNA, the CDR3 is TGTGCCAGCAGCCAAGGGCGGACGGGCTACGAGCAGTACTTC. Residues: CASSQGRTGYEQYF.

This chain connects TRBV7-3 to TRBJ1-6; TRBD1 is a possible D gene (5 bases). V lost 1 base to trimming and J lost 9 bases, with 10 bases between them. The CDR3 has 14 residues. Germline CDR1 and CDR2: SGHTA and FQGTGA. The CDR3 bases are TGTGCCAGCAGCTTAATAGGGGTGGGTTCACCCCTCCACTTT. Protein product: CASSLIGVGSPLHF.

The rearrangement uses TRBV7-2 and TRBJ2-5; 7 bases map to TRBD1. The CDR3 runs to 16 residues. CDR1 and CDR2 from the germline V gene are SGHTA and FQGNSA. Germline trimming cut 4 bases from V and 1 base from J; bases unmatched to any gene: 9. CDR3 coding DNA: TGTGCCAGCAGCTCCGGGGTAGGGGGCGGCCAAGAGACCCAGTACTTC. It yields the protein CASSSGVGGGQETQYF.

The chain combines TRBV5-1 with TRBJ2-3, with 11 nucleotides matching TRBD2. Germline assignment: CDR1 SGHRS and CDR2 YFSETQ. CDR3 length: 16 residues. V shed 0 bases and J 6 bases; nucleotides not matched to a gene: 6. The CDR3 DNA reads as TGCGCCAGCAGCTTGGCCGTTAGCGGGGGGGCGGATACGCAGTATTTT. Translating it yields CASSLAVSGGADTQYF.

The V call is TRBV28, the J call TRBJ2-3; D gene uncertain. There are 11 residues in the CDR3. V gave up 8 bases and J gave up 5 bases, with 8 bases separating them. Germline assignment: CDR1 MDHEN and CDR2 SYDVKM. CDR3 residues: CASGRLDTQYF. In DNA form, the CDR3 reads TGTGCCAGCGGCAGGTTAGATACGCAGTATTTT.

This chain joins TRBV21-1 and TRBJ2-1; the D call in the table, TRBD2, was not verified against the DNA. TRBV21-1 is designated a pseudogene. This CDR3 comprises 14 residues. The CDR3 sequence is CASSLRGLYNEQFF. In DNA form, the CDR3 reads TGTGCCAGCAGCCTAAGAGGTCTGTACAATGAGCAGTTCTTC.

CDR3 loop: CASSPGTGGAGNEQFF. The CDR3 region has the DNA TGTGCCAGCAGCCCGGGGACAGGGGGCGCGGGAAATGAGCAGTTCTTC. The chain couples TRBV7-8 to TRBJ2-1, with 12 positions matching TRBD1. Per germline, CDR1 SGHVS and CDR2 FQNEAQ. Losses at the gene ends were 5 bases for V and 7 bases for J; bases not matched to a gene: 9. This CDR3 is built from 16 residues.

The rearrangement links TRBV5-1 to TRBJ2-1; TRBD2 matches at 9 bases. The CDR3 spans 15 residues. Germline CDR1 and CDR2: SGHRS and YFSETQ. Unmatched junction bases numbered 7, after V lost 3 bases and J lost 6 bases. The CDR3 region is CASSSGLAPINEQFF. The CDR3 nucleotides are TGCGCCAGCAGCTCAGGACTAGCGCCTATCAATGAGCAGTTCTTC.

This rearrangement joins TRBV4-3 to TRBJ1-2; a possible D gene is TRBD1 (6 bases). Deletions cut 1 base from V and 9 bases from J, with 18 bases between. This CDR3 is 15 amino acids long. Germline V lookup: CDR1 LGHNA, CDR2 YSLEER. DNA of the CDR3: TGCGCCAGCAGCCAAGGCGGGGGCAGTATCAACCGCTACACCTTC. Its protein is CASSQGGGSINRYTF.

The chain carries TRBV19 and TRBJ1-5; D ambiguous. The CDR3 has 14 amino acids. Deletions cut 3 bases from V and 4 bases from J, with 10 bases between. CDR1 LNHDA and CDR2 SQIVND come from the germline V gene (reference sequence). DNA of the CDR3: TGTGCCAGTAGTATTGGCAGCTTAAATCAGCCCCAGCATTTT. Translating gives CASSIGSLNQPQHF.

The rearrangement links TRBV28 to TRBJ2-3; the D gene is possibly TRBD1 (6 bases). This CDR3 comprises 15 residues. Germline CDR1 reads MDHEN; CDR2 reads SYDVKM. Trimming left V 7 bases short and J 4 bases short, with 18 bases between. The CDR3 is CASNTISGHSDTQYF. The CDR3 coding sequence is TGTGCCAGCAATACAATCTCGGGACATTCAGATACGCAGTATTTT.

This clone came up a few times. CDR3 loop: CASSPGLAGGPGGTDTQYF. The CDR3 coding sequence is TGTGCCAGCAGCCCCGGACTAGCGGGAGGGCCTGGGGGCACAGATACGCAGTATTTT. This chain joins TRBV5-4 and TRBJ2-3; 15 nucleotides match TRBD2. The germline CDR1 and CDR2 sequences are SGHNT and YYREEE (reference sequence). Unmatched junction bases numbered 10, after V lost 4 bases and J lost 1 base. CDR3 size: 19 residues.

V is TRBV7-8 and J is TRBJ2-7; 7 nucleotides line up with TRBD2. The CDR3 is 14 amino acids. With V trimmed by 0 bases and J by 3 bases, 2 bases remained unmatched. Germline V gene lookup returns CDR1 SGHVS and CDR2 FQNEAQ. CDR3: CASSLAAGSYEQYF. DNA for the CDR3: TGTGCCAGCAGCTTAGCAGCGGGGAGCTACGAGCAGTACTTC. Complete variable domain (other parts from reference TRBV7-8 and TRBJ2-7): GAGVSQSPRYKVAKRGQDVALRCDPISGHVSLFWYQQALGQGPEFLTYFQNEAQLDKSGLPSDRFFAERPEGSVSTLKIQRTQQEDSAVYLCASSLAAGSYEQYFGPGTRLTVT.

The chain combines TRBV30 with TRBJ1-1; D gene ambiguous. CDR1 and CDR2 from the germline V gene are GTSNPN and SVGIG (reference sequence). CDR3 length: 11 residues. V lost 2 bases and J 6 bases, leaving 7 bases between the germline ends. The CDR3 loop is CAWSFGAEAFF. The CDR3 region has the DNA TGTGCCTGGAGTTTCGGCGCTGAAGCTTTCTTT.

This clone was seen ten or more times. The chain recombines TRBV9 with TRBJ2-2; TRBD1 matches at 7 bases. V gave up 1 base and J gave up 4 bases; unmatched junction bases: 4. In germline, CDR1 is SGDLS, CDR2 YYNGEE. This CDR3 contains 15 residues. This CDR3 reads CASSVKGASTGELFF. CDR3 in DNA: TGTGCCAGCAGCGTAAAGGGGGCGAGCACCGGGGAGCTGTTTTTT.